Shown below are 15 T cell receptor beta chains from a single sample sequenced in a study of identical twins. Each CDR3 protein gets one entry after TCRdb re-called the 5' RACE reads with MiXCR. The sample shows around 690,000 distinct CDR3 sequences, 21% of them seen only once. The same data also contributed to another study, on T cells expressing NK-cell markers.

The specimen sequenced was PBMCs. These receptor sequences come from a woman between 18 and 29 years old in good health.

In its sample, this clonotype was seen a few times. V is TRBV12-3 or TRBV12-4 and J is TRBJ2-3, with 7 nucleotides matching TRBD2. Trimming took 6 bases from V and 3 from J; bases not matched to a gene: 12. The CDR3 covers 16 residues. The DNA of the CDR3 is TGTGCCAGCAGCCTTTATCGGCCCGGGGGGACAGATACGCAGTATTTT. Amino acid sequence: CASSLYRPGGTDTQYF.

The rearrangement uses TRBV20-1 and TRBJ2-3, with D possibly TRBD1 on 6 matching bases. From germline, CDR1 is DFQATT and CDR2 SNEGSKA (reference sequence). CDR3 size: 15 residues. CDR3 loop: CRGFGAMGATDTQYF. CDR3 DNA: TGCCGCGGGTTCGGGGCCATGGGGGCCACAGATACGCAGTATTTT.

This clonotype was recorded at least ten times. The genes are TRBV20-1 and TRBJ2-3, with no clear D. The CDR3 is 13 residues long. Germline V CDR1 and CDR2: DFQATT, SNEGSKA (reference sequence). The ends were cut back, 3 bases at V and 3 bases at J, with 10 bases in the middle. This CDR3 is CSARSQTTDTQYF. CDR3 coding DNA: TGCAGTGCTAGGTCCCAGACGACAGATACGCAGTATTTT.

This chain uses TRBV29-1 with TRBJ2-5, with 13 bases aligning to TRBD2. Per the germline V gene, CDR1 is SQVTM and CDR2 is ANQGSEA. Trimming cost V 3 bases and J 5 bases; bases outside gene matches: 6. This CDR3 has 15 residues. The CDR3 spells CSVDRTSGSLETQYF. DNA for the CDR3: TGCAGCGTTGACCGGACTAGCGGGAGCTTGGAGACCCAGTACTTC.

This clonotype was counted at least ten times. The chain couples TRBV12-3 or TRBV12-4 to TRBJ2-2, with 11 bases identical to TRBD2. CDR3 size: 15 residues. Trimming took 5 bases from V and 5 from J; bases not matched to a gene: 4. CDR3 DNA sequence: TGTGCCAGCAGTCCCACTAGCGGGGGAACCGGGGAGCTGTTTTTT. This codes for CASSPTSGGTGELFF.

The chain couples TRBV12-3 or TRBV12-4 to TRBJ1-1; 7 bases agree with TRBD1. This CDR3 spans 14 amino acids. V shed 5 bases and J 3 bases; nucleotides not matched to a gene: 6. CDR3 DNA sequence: TGTGCCAGCAGTACAACAGGGGTCTACACTGAAGCTTTCTTT. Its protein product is CASSTTGVYTEAFF.

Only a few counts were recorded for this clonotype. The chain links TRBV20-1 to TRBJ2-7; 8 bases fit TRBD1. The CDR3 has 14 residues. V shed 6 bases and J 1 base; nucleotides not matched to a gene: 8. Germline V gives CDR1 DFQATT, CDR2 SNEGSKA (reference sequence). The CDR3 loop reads CSATDRGSSYEQYF. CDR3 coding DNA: TGCAGTGCAACCGACAGGGGTAGTTCCTACGAGCAGTACTTC.

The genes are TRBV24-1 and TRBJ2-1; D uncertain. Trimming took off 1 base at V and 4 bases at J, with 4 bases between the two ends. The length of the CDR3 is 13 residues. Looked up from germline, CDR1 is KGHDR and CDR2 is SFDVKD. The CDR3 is CATSDFDYNEQFF. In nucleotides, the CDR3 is TGTGCCACCAGTGATTTTGATTACAATGAGCAGTTCTTC.

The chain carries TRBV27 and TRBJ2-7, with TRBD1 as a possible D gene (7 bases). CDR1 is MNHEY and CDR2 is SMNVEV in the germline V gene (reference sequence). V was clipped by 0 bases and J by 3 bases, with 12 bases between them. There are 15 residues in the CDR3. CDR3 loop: CASSLSGGQSYEQYF. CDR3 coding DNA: TGTGCCAGCAGTTTATCGGGGGGACAGAGCTACGAGCAGTACTTC.

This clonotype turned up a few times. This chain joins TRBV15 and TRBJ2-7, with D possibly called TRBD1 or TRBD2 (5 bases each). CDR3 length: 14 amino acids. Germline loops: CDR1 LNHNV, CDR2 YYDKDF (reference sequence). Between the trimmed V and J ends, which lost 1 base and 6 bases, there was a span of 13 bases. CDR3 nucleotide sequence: TGTGCCACCAGCAGAGGAGGGGCCCTACCCGAGCAGTACTTC. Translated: CATSRGGALPEQYF.

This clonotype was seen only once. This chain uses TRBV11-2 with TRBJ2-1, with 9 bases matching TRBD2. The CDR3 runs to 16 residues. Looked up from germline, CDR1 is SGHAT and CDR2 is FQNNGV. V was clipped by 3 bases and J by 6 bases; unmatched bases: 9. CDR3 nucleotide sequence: TGTGCCAGCAGCTTGGGAGGCGGGAGGGTCTCCAATGAGCAGTTCTTC. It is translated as CASSLGGGRVSNEQFF.

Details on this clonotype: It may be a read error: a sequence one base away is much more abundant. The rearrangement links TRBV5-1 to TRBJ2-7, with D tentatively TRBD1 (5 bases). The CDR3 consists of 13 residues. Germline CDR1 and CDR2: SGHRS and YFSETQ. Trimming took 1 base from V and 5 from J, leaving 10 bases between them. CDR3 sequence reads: CASSLQGRNEQYF. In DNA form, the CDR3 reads TGCGCCAGCAGCTTGCAGGGTCGGAACGAGCAGTACTTC.

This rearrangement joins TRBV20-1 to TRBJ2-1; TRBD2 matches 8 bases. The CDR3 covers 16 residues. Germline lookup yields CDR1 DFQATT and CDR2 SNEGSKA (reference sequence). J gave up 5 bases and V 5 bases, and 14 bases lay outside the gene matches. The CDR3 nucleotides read TGCAGTGCTCTTCCGGAGGTGGGACTAGGAGACAATGAGCAGTTCTTC. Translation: CSALPEVGLGDNEQFF.

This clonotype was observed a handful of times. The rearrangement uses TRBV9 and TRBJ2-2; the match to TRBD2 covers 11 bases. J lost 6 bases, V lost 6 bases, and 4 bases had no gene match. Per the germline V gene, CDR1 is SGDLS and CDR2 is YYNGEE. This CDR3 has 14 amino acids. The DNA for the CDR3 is TGTGCCAGCACTAGCGGGGGGTTGTCCGGGGAGCTGTTTTTT. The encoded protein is CASTSGGLSGELFF. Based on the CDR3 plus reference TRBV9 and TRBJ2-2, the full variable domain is DSGVTQTPKHLITATGQRVTLRCSPRSGDLSVYWYQQSLDQGLQFLIQYYNGEERAKGNILERFSAQQFPDLHSELNLSSLELGDSALYFCASTSGGLSGELFFGEGSRLTVL.

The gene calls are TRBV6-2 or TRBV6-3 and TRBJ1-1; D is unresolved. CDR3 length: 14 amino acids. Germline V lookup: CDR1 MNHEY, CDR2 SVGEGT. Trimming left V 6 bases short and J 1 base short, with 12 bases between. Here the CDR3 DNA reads TGTGCCAGCAGCCCGCTTCCCGCGAACACTGAAGCTTTCTTT. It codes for CASSPLPANTEAFF.